This T cell receptor beta chain was profiled in a study of human T cells and chemical hapten exposure. A note on this clonotype: Its cognate antigen is unknown.

TCRdb reprocessed the RACE reads with MiXCR, giving one entry per CDR3 protein. The table includes around 67,000 distinct CDR3 sequences, approximately 9% detected once. As to time point: patch test 2, 6 weeks after DPC sensitization. The treatment: therapeutic diphenylcyclopropenone sensitization with weekly scalp DPC. The study enrolled 18 to 70-year-old alopecia patients suitable for DPC. Whole-study findings and limits: TCRs above 1 in 1000 frequency stayed constant with DPC sensitization.

V was shortened by 3 bases and J by 4 bases, with 13 bases between the two germline ends. This CDR3 has 15 amino acids. The chain carries TRBV12-3 or TRBV12-4 and TRBJ2-1, with D perhaps matching TRBD1 or TRBD2 (6 bases each). This sample comprised whole blood, obtained in connection with sensitization to the hapten diphenylcyclopropenone (DPC). This TCR was recovered from a woman aged 50 to 65 with alopecia areata. Some clones in this sample may be carry-over from other donors' samples. The DNA for the CDR3 is TGTGCCAGCAGTTTGAGGGGGGTCCCTTACAATGAGCAGTTCTTC. It specifies CASSLRGVPYNEQFF.